Presented here are 8 T cell receptor beta chains from one specimen sequenced in a study of T cells of healthy individuals (dated by TCRdb to about 2018). The library was generated by 5' RACE. Instrument on record: Illumina MiSeq. TCRdb passed the public sequencing reads through fastp at Q25 and MiXCR, retaining productive beta sequences. Rows matching on CDR3 protein sequence are summarized as one entry with the most common DNA and genes. This sample lists 60,000 to 75,000 distinct CDR3 sequences; about 16% were detected once. About 4.7% of the sample belongs to the ten largest clones. The receptors were sampled from a human donor in good health.

The CDR3 loop reads CASSLPTGHEQYF. The CDR3, as DNA: TGCGCCAGCAGCTTGCCTACAGGCCACGAGCAGTACTTC. The chain combines TRBV5-1 with TRBJ2-7; D may be TRBD1 (5 bases). V lost 1 base and J lost 5, with 10 bases in between. Germline CDR1 SGHRS, CDR2 YFSETQ. This CDR3 region has 13 residues.

The V call is TRBV6-5, the J call TRBJ2-7, with unresolved D. Germline CDR1 reads MNHEY; CDR2 reads SVGAGI. This CDR3 comprises 11 residues. V lost 5 bases and J lost 4, with 6 bases in between. The CDR3 spells CASSTQYEQYF. The DNA for the CDR3 is TGTGCCAGCAGTACTCAGTACGAGCAGTACTTC.

This clonotype was observed at least ten times. This chain uses TRBV19 with TRBJ1-5; D is ambiguous. The CDR3 extends over 14 amino acids. V was clipped by 9 bases and J by 2 bases, with 14 bases between them. Germline assignment: CDR1 LNHDA and CDR2 SQIVND (reference sequence). In nucleotides, the CDR3 is TGTGCCAGCCTCGCCGTAGACGGCAATCAGCCCCAGCATTTT. Its protein product is CASLAVDGNQPQHF.

The chain joins TRBV2 to TRBJ2-1, with 12 nucleotides matching TRBD2. Germline V gene sequence: CDR1 SNHLY, CDR2 FYNNEI. After removal of 7 bases from V and 8 bases from J, the junction contained 6 bases not matched to a gene. This CDR3 is built from 14 residues. This CDR3 reads CASTRTSGTDEQFF. CDR3 nucleotides: TGTGCCAGCACGAGGACTAGCGGGACCGATGAGCAGTTCTTC.

This clonotype was observed many times. This sequence joins TRBV5-4 and TRBJ2-5; 8 bases map to TRBD2. The CDR3 consists of 14 residues. Looked up from germline, CDR1 is SGHNT and CDR2 is YYREEE (reference sequence). The V segment lost 3 bases and the J segment 5 bases; nucleotides outside the gene matches: 6. In nucleotides, the CDR3 is TGTGCCAGCAGCTCGTCGGGGGGGAGGGAGACCCAGTACTTC. It is translated as CASSSSGGRETQYF.

This clonotype was counted a few times. The V gene is TRBV7-9, the J gene TRBJ2-1, with D unresolved. The germline gives CDR1 SEHNR, CDR2 FQNEAQ (reference sequence). The CDR3 is 13 amino acids. The V end lost 2 bases, the J end lost 9 bases, and 11 bases lay between the germline ends. Written as DNA, the CDR3 is TGTGCCAGCAGCTTAATGGGGTTCGGTGAGCAGTTCTTC. The encoded protein is CASSLMGFGEQFF.

The table lists this clonotype with many counts. The CDR3 DNA reads as TGTGCCAGCAGTTTCGGGGTCGGCTACACCTTC. Encoded protein: CASSFGVGYTF. V is TRBV28 and J is TRBJ1-2; the D is unclear. V was shortened by 3 bases and J by 8 bases, with 7 bases between the two germline ends. The germline V gene has CDR1 MDHEN and CDR2 SYDVKM. The CDR3 extends over 11 amino acids.

The rearrangement uses TRBV5-1 and TRBJ2-1; D is ambiguous. V was pared by 3 bases and J by 7 bases, with 11 bases between. CDR1 and CDR2 (germline): SGHRS, YFSETQ. The CDR3 is made up of 13 amino acids. CDR3 coding DNA: TGCGCCAGCAGCTCCGCGCTGGGAAATGAGCAGTTCTTC. It yields the protein CASSSALGNEQFF.